Sequencing of this TCR beta chain was carried out in a study of CD8+ T cells in alopecia areata. Extracted from the samples, RNA was reverse transcribed into cDNA to serve as the sequencing template. Only in-frame clones appear in the TCRdb table, and some are missing; sequencing was by immunoSEQ multiplex PCR. The sample holds over 150,000 clones, 45% to 65% seen once. Germline trimming cut 4 bases from V and 6 bases from J; bases unmatched to any gene: 12. Germline CDR1 reads MGHDK; CDR2 reads SYGVNS. The length of the CDR3 is 17 residues. Treatment defined: oral pan-JAK inhibitor, 5-10 mg twice daily.

This chain connects TRBV25-1 to TRBJ2-2; 9 positions agree with TRBD2. The source material was CD4+ T cells sorted from blood, sampled at week 4, from a patient treated with tofacitinib. The clonotype comes from a human donor with alopecia areata. Here the CDR3 reads CASSAELGRTSAGELFF. CDR3 in DNA: TGTGCCAGCAGTGCGGAACTCGGCCGGACTAGCGCCGGGGAGCTGTTTTTT.